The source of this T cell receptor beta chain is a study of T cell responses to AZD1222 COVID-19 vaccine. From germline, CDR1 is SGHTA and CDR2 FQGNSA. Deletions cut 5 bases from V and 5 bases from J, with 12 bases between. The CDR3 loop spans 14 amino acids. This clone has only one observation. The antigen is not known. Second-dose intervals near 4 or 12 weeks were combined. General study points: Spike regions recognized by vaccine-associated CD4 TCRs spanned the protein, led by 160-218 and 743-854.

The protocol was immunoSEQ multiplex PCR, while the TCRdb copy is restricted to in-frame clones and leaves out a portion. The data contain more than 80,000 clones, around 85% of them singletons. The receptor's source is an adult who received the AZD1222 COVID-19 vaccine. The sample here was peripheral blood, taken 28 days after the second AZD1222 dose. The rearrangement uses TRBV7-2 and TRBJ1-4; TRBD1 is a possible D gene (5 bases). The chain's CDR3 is CASSEEGRNEKLFF. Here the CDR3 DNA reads TGTGCCAGCAGCGAAGAGGGGCGCAATGAAAAACTGTTTTTT. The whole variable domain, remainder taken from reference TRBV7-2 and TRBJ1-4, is GAGVSQSPSNKVTEKGKDVELRCDPISGHTALYWYRQSLGQGLEFLIYFQGNSAPDKSGLPSDRFSAERTGGSVSTLTIQRTQQEDSAVYLCASSEEGRNEKLFFGSGTQLSVL.